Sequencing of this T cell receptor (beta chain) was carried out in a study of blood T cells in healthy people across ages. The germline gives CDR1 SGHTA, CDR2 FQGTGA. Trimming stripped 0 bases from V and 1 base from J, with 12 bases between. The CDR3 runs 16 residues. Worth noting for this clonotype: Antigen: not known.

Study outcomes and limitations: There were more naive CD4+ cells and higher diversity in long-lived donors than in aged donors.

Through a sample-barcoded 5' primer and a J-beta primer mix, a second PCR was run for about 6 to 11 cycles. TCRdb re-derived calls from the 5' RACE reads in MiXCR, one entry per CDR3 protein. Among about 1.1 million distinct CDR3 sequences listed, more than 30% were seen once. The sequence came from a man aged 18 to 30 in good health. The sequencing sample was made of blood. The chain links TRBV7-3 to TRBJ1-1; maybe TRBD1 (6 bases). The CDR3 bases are TGTGCCAGCAGCTTAACGAAACAGGGATCGAACACTGAAGCTTTCTTT. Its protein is CASSLTKQGSNTEAFF.